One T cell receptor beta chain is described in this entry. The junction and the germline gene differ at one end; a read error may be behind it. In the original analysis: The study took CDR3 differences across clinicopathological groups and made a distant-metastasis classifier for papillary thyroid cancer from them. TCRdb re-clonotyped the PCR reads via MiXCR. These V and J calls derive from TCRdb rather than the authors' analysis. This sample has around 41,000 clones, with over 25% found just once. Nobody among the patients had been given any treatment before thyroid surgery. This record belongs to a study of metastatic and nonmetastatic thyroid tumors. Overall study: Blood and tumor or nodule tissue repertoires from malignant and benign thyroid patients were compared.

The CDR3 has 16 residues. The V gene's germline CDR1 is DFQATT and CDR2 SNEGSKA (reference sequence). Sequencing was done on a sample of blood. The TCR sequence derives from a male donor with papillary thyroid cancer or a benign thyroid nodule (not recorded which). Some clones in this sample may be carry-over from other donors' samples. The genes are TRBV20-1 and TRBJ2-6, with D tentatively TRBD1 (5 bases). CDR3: CSASPVGDSGSNVLTF. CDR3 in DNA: TGCAGTGCTAGCCCCGTAGGGGATTCTGGGTCCAACGTCCTGACTTTC.